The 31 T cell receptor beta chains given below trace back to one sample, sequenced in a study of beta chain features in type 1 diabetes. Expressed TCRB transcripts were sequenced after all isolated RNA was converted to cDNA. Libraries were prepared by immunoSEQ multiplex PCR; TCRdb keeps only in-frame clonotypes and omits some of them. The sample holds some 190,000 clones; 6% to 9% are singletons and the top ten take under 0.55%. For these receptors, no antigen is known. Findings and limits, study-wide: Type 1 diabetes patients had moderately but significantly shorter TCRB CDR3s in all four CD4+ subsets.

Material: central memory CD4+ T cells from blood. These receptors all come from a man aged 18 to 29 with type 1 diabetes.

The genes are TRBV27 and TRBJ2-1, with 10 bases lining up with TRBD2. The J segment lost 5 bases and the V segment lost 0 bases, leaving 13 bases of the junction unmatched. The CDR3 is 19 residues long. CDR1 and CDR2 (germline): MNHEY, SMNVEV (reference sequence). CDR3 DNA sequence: TGTGCCAGCAGTTTATCGGGACTAGCGATATCCTTTGGGCACAATGAGCAGTTCTTC. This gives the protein CASSLSGLAISFGHNEQFF.

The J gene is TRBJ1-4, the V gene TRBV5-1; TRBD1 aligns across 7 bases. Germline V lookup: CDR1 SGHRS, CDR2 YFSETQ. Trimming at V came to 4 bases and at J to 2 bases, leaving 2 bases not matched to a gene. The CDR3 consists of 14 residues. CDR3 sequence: CASSRGQTNEKLFF. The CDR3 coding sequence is TGCGCCAGCAGCAGGGGACAGACTAATGAAAAACTGTTTTTT.

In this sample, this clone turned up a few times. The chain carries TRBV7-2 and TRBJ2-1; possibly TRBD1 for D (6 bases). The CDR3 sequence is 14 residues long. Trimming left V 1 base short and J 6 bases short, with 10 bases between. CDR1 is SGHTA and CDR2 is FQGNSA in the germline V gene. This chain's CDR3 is CASSLVGAVNEQFF. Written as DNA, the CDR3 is TGTGCCAGCAGCTTAGTGGGGGCGGTCAATGAGCAGTTCTTC.

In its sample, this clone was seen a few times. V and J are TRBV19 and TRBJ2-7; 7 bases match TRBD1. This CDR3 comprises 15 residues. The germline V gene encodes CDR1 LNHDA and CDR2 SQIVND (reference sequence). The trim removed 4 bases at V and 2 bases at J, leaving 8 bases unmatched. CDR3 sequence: CASSTRQGGTYEQYF. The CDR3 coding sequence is TGTGCCAGTAGTACCCGACAGGGTGGTACCTACGAGCAGTACTTC.

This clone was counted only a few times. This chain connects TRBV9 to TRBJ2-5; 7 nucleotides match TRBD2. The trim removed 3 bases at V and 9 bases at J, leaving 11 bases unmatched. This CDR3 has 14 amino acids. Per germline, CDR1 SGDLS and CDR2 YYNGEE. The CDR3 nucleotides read TGTGCCAGCAGCGGAGTAGACTGGGGGGGGGCCCAGTACTTC. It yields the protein CASSGVDWGGAQYF.

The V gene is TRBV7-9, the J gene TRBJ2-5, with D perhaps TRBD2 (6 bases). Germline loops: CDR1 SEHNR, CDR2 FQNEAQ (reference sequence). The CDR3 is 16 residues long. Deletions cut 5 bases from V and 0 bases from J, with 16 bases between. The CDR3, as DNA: TGTGCCAGCAGCCGGGACTTACTTATTAACCAAGAGACCCAGTACTTC. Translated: CASSRDLLINQETQYF.

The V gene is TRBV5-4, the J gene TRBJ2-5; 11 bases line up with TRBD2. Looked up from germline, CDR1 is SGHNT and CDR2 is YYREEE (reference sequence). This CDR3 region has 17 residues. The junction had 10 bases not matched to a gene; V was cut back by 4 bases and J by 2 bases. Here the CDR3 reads CASSPQRSGGDQETQYF. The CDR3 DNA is TGTGCCAGCAGCCCGCAACGTAGCGGGGGGGATCAAGAGACCCAGTACTTC.

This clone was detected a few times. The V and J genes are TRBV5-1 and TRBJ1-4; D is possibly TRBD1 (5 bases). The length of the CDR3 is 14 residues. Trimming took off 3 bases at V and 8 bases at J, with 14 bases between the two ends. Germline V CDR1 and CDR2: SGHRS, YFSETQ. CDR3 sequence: CASSSGQGVEKLFF. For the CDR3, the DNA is TGCGCCAGCAGCTCCGGGCAGGGTGTAGAAAAACTGTTTTTT.

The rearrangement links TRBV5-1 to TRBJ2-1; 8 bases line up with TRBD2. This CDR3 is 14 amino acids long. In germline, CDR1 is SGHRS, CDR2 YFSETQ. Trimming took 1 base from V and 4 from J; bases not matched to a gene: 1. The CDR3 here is CASSLSSGYNEQFF. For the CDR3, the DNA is TGCGCCAGCAGCTTGTCTAGCGGGTACAATGAGCAGTTCTTC.

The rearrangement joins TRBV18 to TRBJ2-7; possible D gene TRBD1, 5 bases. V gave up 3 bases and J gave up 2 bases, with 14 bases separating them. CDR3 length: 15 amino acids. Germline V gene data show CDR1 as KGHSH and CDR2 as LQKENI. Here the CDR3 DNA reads TGTGCCAGCTCACCCTACAAGGGGCAGACCTACGAGCAGTACTTC. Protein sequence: CASSPYKGQTYEQYF.

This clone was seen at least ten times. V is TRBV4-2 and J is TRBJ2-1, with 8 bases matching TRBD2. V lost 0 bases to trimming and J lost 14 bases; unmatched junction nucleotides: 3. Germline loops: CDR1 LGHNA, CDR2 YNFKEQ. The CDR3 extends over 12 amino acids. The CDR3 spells CASSQDGTRKFF. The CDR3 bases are TGTGCCAGCAGCCAAGATGGGACTAGGAAGTTCTTC.

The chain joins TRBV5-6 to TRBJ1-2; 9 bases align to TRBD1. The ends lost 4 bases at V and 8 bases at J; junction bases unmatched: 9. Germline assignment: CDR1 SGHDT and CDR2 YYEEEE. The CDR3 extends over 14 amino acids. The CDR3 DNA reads TGTGCCAGCAGCCCCGGGGGACAGGGACGGGGCTACACCTTC. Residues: CASSPGGQGRGYTF.

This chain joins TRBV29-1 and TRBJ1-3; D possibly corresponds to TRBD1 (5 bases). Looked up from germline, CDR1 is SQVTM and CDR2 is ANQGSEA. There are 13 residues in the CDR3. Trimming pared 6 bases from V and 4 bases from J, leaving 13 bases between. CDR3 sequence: CSVGLENGNTIYF. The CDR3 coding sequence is TGCAGCGTGGGACTGGAAAACGGAAACACCATATATTTT.

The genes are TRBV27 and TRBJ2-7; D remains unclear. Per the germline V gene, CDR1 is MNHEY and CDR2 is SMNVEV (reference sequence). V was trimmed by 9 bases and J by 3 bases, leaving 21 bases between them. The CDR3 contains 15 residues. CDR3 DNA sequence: TGTGCCAGTCCGACTGCCGGTGACGATCTCTACGAGCAGTACTTC. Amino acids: CASPTAGDDLYEQYF.

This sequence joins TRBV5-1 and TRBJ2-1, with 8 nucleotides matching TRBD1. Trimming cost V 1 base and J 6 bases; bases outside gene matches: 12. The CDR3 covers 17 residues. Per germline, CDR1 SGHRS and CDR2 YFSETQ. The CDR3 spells CASSLTPIGQGLNEQFF. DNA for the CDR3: TGCGCCAGCAGCTTGACCCCCATTGGACAGGGTCTCAATGAGCAGTTCTTC.

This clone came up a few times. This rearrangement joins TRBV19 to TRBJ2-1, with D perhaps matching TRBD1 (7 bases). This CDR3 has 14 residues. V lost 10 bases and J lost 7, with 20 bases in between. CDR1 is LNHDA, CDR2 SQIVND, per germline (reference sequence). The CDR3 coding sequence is TGTGCCACCCGGCGGAGGGGGCAAGGGAATGAGCAGTTCTTC. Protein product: CATRRRGQGNEQFF.

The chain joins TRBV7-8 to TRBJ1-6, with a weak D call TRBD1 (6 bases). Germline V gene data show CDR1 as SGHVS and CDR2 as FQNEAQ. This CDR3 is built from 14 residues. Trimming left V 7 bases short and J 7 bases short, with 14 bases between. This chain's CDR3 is CASTDRRWNSPLHF. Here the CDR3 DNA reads TGTGCCAGCACTGACAGGCGATGGAATTCACCCCTCCACTTT.

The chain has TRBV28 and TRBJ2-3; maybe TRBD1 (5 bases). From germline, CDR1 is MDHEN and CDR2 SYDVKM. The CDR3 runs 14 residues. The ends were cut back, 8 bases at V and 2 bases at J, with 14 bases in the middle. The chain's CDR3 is CASETAQATDTQYF. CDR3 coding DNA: TGTGCCAGCGAGACAGCCCAAGCCACAGATACGCAGTATTTT.

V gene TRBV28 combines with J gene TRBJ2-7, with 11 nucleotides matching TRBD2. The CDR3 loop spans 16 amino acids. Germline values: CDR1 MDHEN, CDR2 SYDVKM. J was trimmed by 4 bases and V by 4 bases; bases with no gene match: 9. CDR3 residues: CASSSLGLAGAYEQYF. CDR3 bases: TGTGCCAGCAGTTCACTCGGACTAGCGGGTGCTTACGAGCAGTACTTC.

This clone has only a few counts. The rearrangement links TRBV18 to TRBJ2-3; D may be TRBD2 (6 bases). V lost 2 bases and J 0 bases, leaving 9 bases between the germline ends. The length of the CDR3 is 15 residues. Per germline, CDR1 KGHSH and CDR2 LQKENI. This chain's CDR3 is CASSPLTSSTDTQYF. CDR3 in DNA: TGTGCCAGCTCACCATTGACTAGTAGCACAGATACGCAGTATTTT.

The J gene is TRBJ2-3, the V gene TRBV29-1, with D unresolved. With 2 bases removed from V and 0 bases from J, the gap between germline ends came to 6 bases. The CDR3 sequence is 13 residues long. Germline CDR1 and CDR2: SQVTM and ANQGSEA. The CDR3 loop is CSVEFTSTDTQYF. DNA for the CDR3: TGCAGCGTTGAATTCACTAGCACAGATACGCAGTATTTT.

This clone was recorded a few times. The CDR3 DNA sequence: TGTGCCAGCAGCTTGGGGGGGCTAGCGGGGCAGGGTGAGCAGTTCTTC. Its translation: CASSLGGLAGQGEQFF. This chain joins TRBV5-4 and TRBJ2-1, with 9 bases aligning to TRBD2. V was clipped by 0 bases and J by 9 bases; unmatched bases: 10. Germline lookup yields CDR1 SGHNT and CDR2 YYREEE (reference sequence). The CDR3 is 16 residues long.

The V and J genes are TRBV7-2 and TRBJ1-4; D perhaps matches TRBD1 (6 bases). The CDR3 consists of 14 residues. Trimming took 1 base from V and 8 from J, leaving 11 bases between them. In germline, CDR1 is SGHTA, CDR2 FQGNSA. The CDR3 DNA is TGTGCCAGCAGCTTAGTACAGGGAGGGGAAAAACTGTTTTTT. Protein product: CASSLVQGGEKLFF.

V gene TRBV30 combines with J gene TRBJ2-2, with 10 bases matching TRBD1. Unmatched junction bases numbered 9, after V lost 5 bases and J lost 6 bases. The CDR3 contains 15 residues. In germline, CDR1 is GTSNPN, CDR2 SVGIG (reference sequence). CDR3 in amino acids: CAWDTTGTGAGELFF. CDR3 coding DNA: TGTGCCTGGGATACAACCGGGACAGGGGCCGGGGAGCTGTTTTTT.

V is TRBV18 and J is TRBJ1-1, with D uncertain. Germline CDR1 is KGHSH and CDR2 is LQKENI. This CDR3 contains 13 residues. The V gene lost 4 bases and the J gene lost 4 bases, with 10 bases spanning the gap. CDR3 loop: CASSLRERTEAFF. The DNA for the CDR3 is TGTGCCAGCTCACTCCGAGAACGCACTGAAGCTTTCTTT.

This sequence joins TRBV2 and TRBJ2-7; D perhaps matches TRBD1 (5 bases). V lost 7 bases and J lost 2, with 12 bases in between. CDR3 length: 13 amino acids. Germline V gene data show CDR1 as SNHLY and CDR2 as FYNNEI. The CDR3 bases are TGTGCCAGCACATGGCAGGGCACCTACGAGCAGTACTTC. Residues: CASTWQGTYEQYF.

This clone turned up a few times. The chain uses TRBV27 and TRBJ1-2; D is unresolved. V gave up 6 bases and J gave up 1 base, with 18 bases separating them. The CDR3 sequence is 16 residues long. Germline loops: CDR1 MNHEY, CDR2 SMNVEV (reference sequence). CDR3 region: CASSLSGGRINYGYTF. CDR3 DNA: TGTGCCAGCAGCCTTTCGGGAGGACGGATTAACTATGGCTACACCTTC.

DNA for the CDR3: TGCAGCGCACCCCTGCAGGGGAGTACAGATACGCAGTATTTT. Translating it yields CSAPLQGSTDTQYF. The V gene is TRBV29-1, the J gene TRBJ2-3, with TRBD1 as a possible D gene (6 bases). The length of the CDR3 is 14 residues. The V end was cut by 7 bases, the J end by 3 bases, with 17 bases between. Germline loops: CDR1 SQVTM, CDR2 ANQGSEA.

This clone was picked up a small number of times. The CDR3 bases are TGTGCCAGTACGCGGAGCACAGATACGCAGTATTTT. Its protein is CASTRSTDTQYF. The chain couples TRBV11-2 to TRBJ2-3; no definite D call. The CDR3 covers 12 residues. Germline V gene data show CDR1 as SGHAT and CDR2 as FQNNGV. V lost 9 bases to trimming and J lost 0 bases, with 7 bases between them.

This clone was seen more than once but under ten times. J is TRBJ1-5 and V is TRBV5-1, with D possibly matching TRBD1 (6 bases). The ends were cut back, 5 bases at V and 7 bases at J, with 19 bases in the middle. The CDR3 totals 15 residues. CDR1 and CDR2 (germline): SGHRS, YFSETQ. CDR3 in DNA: TGCGCCAGCAGTTTAGGGCCGGGCCAGGGGCAGCCCCAGCATTTT. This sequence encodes CASSLGPGQGQPQHF.

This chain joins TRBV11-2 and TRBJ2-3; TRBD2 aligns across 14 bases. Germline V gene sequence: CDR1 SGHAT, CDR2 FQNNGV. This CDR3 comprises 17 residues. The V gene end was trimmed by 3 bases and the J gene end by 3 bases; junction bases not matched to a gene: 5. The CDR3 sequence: CASSLRLAGGSTDTQYF. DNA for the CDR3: TGTGCCAGCAGCTTGAGACTAGCGGGAGGGTCTACAGATACGCAGTATTTT.